This passage covers 23 T cell receptor beta chains from one sample sequenced in a study of cytomegalovirus exposure and HLA in healthy donors. TCRdb's table, derived via immunoSEQ multiplex PCR, lists solely in-frame clones and lacks some. The sample gives 100,000 to 150,000 clones, about 96% of which show up once; 1.5% to 2% is in the top ten. The sequencing sample was made of PBMCs. The receptors were sampled from a man aged 18 to 30 in good health and CMV-seronegative.

The V gene is TRBV27, the J gene TRBJ2-1; possibly TRBD2 for D (5 bases). This CDR3 region has 14 residues. In germline, CDR1 is MNHEY, CDR2 SMNVEV (reference sequence). Trimming stripped 5 bases from V and 2 bases from J, with 10 bases between. The CDR3 sequence: CASSPTGTYNEQFF. CDR3 nucleotides: TGTGCCAGCAGTCCAACCGGGACCTACAATGAGCAGTTCTTC.

CDR3 sequence reads: CASSVVGGGSTDTQYF. DNA for the CDR3: TGTGCCAGCAGCGTAGTGGGAGGCGGGTCGACAGATACGCAGTATTTT. The chain couples TRBV9 to TRBJ2-3; D might be TRBD2 (6 bases). Germline V lookup: CDR1 SGDLS, CDR2 YYNGEE. The CDR3 has 16 amino acids. V lost 0 bases, J lost 3 bases, and 14 bases lay in between.

V is TRBV28 and J is TRBJ2-7; 11 positions agree with TRBD1. Germline-derived CDR1 and CDR2 are MDHEN and SYDVKM. J gave up 5 bases and V 8 bases, and 11 bases lay outside the gene matches. The CDR3 runs 15 residues. The chain's CDR3 is CASYGGTGGMNEQYF. The DNA for the CDR3 is TGTGCCAGCTACGGTGGGACAGGGGGAATGAACGAGCAGTACTTC.

The V gene is TRBV28, the J gene TRBJ1-1; D gene unclear. The CDR3 runs to 14 residues. Per the germline V gene, CDR1 is MDHEN and CDR2 is SYDVKM. V was clipped by 0 bases and J by 1 base, with 6 bases between them. The CDR3 coding sequence is TGTGCCAGCAGTTTATGGGACTCGAACACTGAAGCTTTCTTT. It translates to CASSLWDSNTEAFF.

The genes are TRBV5-1 and TRBJ2-1, with D possibly matching TRBD1 (6 bases). Germline V gene lookup returns CDR1 SGHRS and CDR2 YFSETQ. The V gene lost 4 bases and the J gene lost 7 bases, with 12 bases spanning the gap. The CDR3 consists of 13 residues. Here the CDR3 reads CASSTTGNNEQFF. The CDR3 DNA reads TGCGCCAGCAGCACGACAGGAAATAATGAGCAGTTCTTC. The variable domain in full, with the rest retrieved from reference TRBV5-1 and TRBJ2-1, is KAGVTQTPRYLIKTRGQQVTLSCSPISGHRSVSWYQQTPGQGLQFLFEYFSETQRNKGNFPGRFSGRQFSNSRSEMNVSTLELGDSALYLCASSTTGNNEQFFGPGTRLTVL.

The chain joins TRBV9 to TRBJ2-1; 8 nucleotides align to TRBD2. This CDR3 has 14 amino acids. The junction had 4 bases not matched to a gene; V was cut back by 1 base and J by 7 bases. CDR1 and CDR2 (germline): SGDLS, YYNGEE. In DNA form, the CDR3 reads TGTGCCAGCAGCGTACGTGGCGGGAGGAATGAGCAGTTCTTC. It yields the protein CASSVRGGRNEQFF.

This chain uses TRBV28 with TRBJ2-3; the match to TRBD2 covers 7 bases. The germline V gene encodes CDR1 MDHEN and CDR2 SYDVKM. This CDR3 has 17 residues. With V trimmed by 4 bases and J by 0 bases, 10 bases remained unmatched. This CDR3 is CASSSPSLAASTDTQYF. The CDR3 coding sequence is TGTGCCAGCAGTTCCCCCTCCCTAGCGGCTAGCACAGATACGCAGTATTTT. Looking up the rest from reference TRBV28 and TRBJ2-3 gives the full variable domain: DVKVTQSSRYLVKRTGEKVFLECVQDMDHENMFWYRQDPGLGLRLIYFSYDVKMKEKGDIPEGYSVSREKKERFSLILESASTNQTSMYLCASSSPSLAASTDTQYFGPGTRLTVL.

This clone was observed once. The chain employs TRBV7-6 and TRBJ2-7; 11 positions match TRBD2. Per the germline V gene, CDR1 is SGHVS and CDR2 is FNYEAQ. Unmatched junction bases numbered 4, after V lost 3 bases and J lost 3 bases. This CDR3 region has 15 residues. CDR3 protein: CASSFGTSGNYEQYF. The CDR3 nucleotides read TGTGCCAGCAGCTTTGGGACTAGCGGAAACTACGAGCAGTACTTC.

The chain joins TRBV5-4 to TRBJ2-2, with TRBD2 identical over 9 bases. Trimming took 1 base from V and 3 from J; bases not matched to a gene: 4. Germline loops: CDR1 SGHNT, CDR2 YYREEE (reference sequence). This CDR3 contains 16 residues. CDR3 region: CASSLPLAGDTGELFF. In DNA, the CDR3 is TGTGCCAGCAGCTTGCCACTAGCGGGCGACACCGGGGAGCTGTTTTTT.

V gene TRBV30 combines with J gene TRBJ2-7, with 7 bases matching TRBD1. This CDR3 region has 12 residues. From germline, CDR1 is GTSNPN and CDR2 SVGIG (reference sequence). Losses at the gene ends were 8 bases for V and 7 bases for J; bases not matched to a gene: 11. CDR3 nucleotide sequence: TGTGCCGCCCGCCAGGGGGACCGGGAGCAGTACTTC. Its translation: CAARQGDREQYF.

The CDR3 sequence: CASSFLAGDQETQYF. The CDR3 DNA sequence: TGTGCCAGCAGCTTCCTAGCGGGAGACCAAGAGACCCAGTACTTC. The gene calls are TRBV5-4 and TRBJ2-5; 10 positions agree with TRBD2. The CDR3 has 15 amino acids. The V gene end was trimmed by 2 bases and the J gene end by 0 bases; junction bases not matched to a gene: 1. In germline, CDR1 is SGHNT, CDR2 YYREEE (reference sequence).

V usage is TRBV9 and J usage is TRBJ1-2; tentative D call: TRBD1 (6 bases). Per germline, CDR1 SGDLS and CDR2 YYNGEE. CDR3 size: 15 residues. V was shortened by 3 bases and J by 2 bases, with 14 bases between the two germline ends. CDR3 in DNA: TGTGCCAGCAGCGGCGACCATGGACAGAACTATGGCTACACCTTC. This sequence encodes CASSGDHGQNYGYTF.

A single count supports this clone. The chain recombines TRBV30 with TRBJ2-1; TRBD2 might be the D (5 bases). The V gene's germline CDR1 is GTSNPN and CDR2 SVGIG (reference sequence). This CDR3 is built from 14 residues. Trimming removed 2 bases at V and 2 bases at J, with 10 bases between. In DNA form, the CDR3 reads TGTGCCTGGAGTACGGGAATCACCTACAATGAGCAGTTCTTC. This gives the protein CAWSTGITYNEQFF.

This chain joins TRBV7-6 and TRBJ1-2; the D gene is possibly TRBD1 (5 bases). Per the germline V gene, CDR1 is SGHVS and CDR2 is FNYEAQ. V gave up 5 bases and J gave up 6 bases, with 22 bases separating them. This CDR3 has 16 amino acids. CDR3 sequence reads: CASSQMVQGGVDGYTF. CDR3 nucleotide sequence: TGTGCCAGCAGCCAGATGGTGCAGGGCGGGGTGGATGGCTACACCTTC. Based on the CDR3 plus reference TRBV7-6 and TRBJ1-2, the full variable domain is GAGVSQSPRYKVTKRGQDVALRCDPISGHVSLYWYRQALGQGPEFLTYFNYEAQQDKSGLPNDRFSAERPEGSISTLTIQRTEQRDSAMYRCASSQMVQGGVDGYTFGSGTRLTVV.

The chain couples TRBV5-1 to TRBJ2-3; 11 bases agree with TRBD2. The trim removed 3 bases at V and 1 base at J, leaving 13 bases unmatched. From germline, CDR1 is SGHRS and CDR2 YFSETQ. CDR3 length: 19 residues. DNA of the CDR3: TGCGCCAGCAGCTCCCCAAACATATTACTAGCGGGGGGCACAGATACGCAGTATTTT. Translation gives CASSSPNILLAGGTDTQYF.

The V and J genes are TRBV11-3 and TRBJ2-1; TRBD1 might be the D (6 bases). The germline CDR1 and CDR2 sequences are SGHNT and YENEEA. The V gene lost 5 bases and the J gene lost 8 bases, with 16 bases spanning the gap. The CDR3 loop spans 14 amino acids. The CDR3 bases are TGTGCCAGCAGCCAAAACGCAGGGGACGATGAGCAGTTCTTC. Translated: CASSQNAGDDEQFF.

The rearrangement joins TRBV7-9 to TRBJ2-7, with TRBD1 matching 9 bases. The CDR3 consists of 15 residues. The ends lost 5 bases at V and 6 bases at J; junction bases unmatched: 11. CDR1 and CDR2 from the germline V gene are SEHNR and FQNEAQ (reference sequence). The chain's CDR3 is CASSGTGTGSLEQYF. For the CDR3, the DNA is TGTGCCAGCAGCGGGACCGGGACAGGGAGTCTCGAGCAGTACTTC.

The V gene is TRBV13, the J gene TRBJ2-1, with D hard to call. The germline V gene encodes CDR1 PRHDT and CDR2 FYEKMQ (reference sequence). CDR3 length equals 11 residues. V was pared by 4 bases and J by 10 bases, with 8 bases between. The DNA of the CDR3 is TGTGCCAGCAGCTCCCGTCCCGAGCAGTTCTTC. It yields the protein CASSSRPEQFF.

The rearrangement uses TRBV30 and TRBJ2-4; 7 bases fit TRBD2. Germline V gene sequence: CDR1 GTSNPN, CDR2 SVGIG (reference sequence). With 2 bases clipped from V and 9 bases from J, the junction kept 7 bases outside the gene matches. This CDR3 has 13 residues. The CDR3 coding sequence is TGTGCCTGGAGTACCCGGGAGCGGGGCATTCAGTACTTC. Translation gives CAWSTRERGIQYF.

V is TRBV5-1 and J is TRBJ2-1; 13 bases fit TRBD2. Trimming cost V 3 bases and J 7 bases; bases outside gene matches: 13. Germline CDR1 and CDR2: SGHRS and YFSETQ. The CDR3 sequence is 18 residues long. The CDR3, as DNA: TGCGCCAGCAGCTCCGGACTAGCGGGAGTTGTCTACAGGAATGAGCAGTTCTTC. Translated, it gives CASSSGLAGVVYRNEQFF.

The chain employs TRBV28 and TRBJ2-7, with D unresolved. Deletions cut 10 bases from V and 3 bases from J, with 16 bases between. This CDR3 contains 13 residues. Looked up from germline, CDR1 is MDHEN and CDR2 is SYDVKM. The CDR3 bases are TGTGCCACCCTCCGGGTGGTCGACTACGAGCAGTACTTC. Encoded protein: CATLRVVDYEQYF. The full variable domain, its missing parts supplied by reference TRBV28 and TRBJ2-7, is DVKVTQSSRYLVKRTGEKVFLECVQDMDHENMFWYRQDPGLGLRLIYFSYDVKMKEKGDIPEGYSVSREKKERFSLILESASTNQTSMYLCATLRVVDYEQYFGPGTRLTVT.

The chain combines TRBV6-1 with TRBJ1-5, with D maybe TRBD1 (5 bases). The germline CDR1 and CDR2 sequences are MNHNS and SASEGT. The CDR3 has 12 amino acids. V gave up 7 bases and J gave up 9 bases, with 13 bases separating them. CDR3 amino acids: CASTMTARPQHF. CDR3 DNA: TGTGCCAGCACCATGACAGCCCGGCCCCAGCATTTT.

The table lists this clone with a count of one. J is TRBJ2-5 and V is TRBV27; weak D call: TRBD1 (7 bases). The ends were cut back, 3 bases at V and 2 bases at J, with 16 bases in the middle. Germline V lookup: CDR1 MNHEY, CDR2 SMNVEV (reference sequence). The CDR3 has 16 amino acids. CDR3 sequence: CASSFLSGGGQETQYF. The CDR3 DNA is TGTGCCAGCAGTTTTTTATCAGGGGGAGGTCAAGAGACCCAGTACTTC.